This T cell receptor beta chain was obtained from a study of response to subunit inactivated influenza vaccine. Overall study results and limits: The authors suggested that few new T cells are recruited per seasonal influenza vaccination.

This clonotype was counted a few times. Its specificity is not known. TCRdb recomputed calls from the RT-PCR reads with MiXCR, one row per CDR3 protein. The top ten clones hold 10% of a sample with 700,000 to 900,000 distinct CDR3 sequences, 20% to 25% of them seen once. Germline CDR1 reads MNHNS; CDR2 reads SASEGT. CDR3 length: 13 residues. Trimming took 7 bases from V and 3 from J; bases not matched to a gene: 4. The receptor comes from a man over 45 who received an inactivated influenza vaccine. The chain carries TRBV6-1 and TRBJ2-3; 7 nucleotides match TRBD1. The sample in question was PBMCs from blood, obtained about 5 days after vaccination. CDR3 coding DNA: TGTGCCAGCACATACAGGGGAACAGATACGCAGTATTTT. Amino acids: CASTYRGTDTQYF.